Shown below are 6 T cell receptor beta chains from a single sample sequenced in a study of blood T cell repertoires in COVID-19. Assay used: immunoSEQ multiplex PCR; TCRdb lists only in-frame clones, some missing. The data hold under 200,000 clones, with around 79% observed a single time. The material sequenced was PBMCs or T cells enriched from blood (not recorded which). The receptor source for this set is a woman aged 70 to 79 in a cohort exposed to, infected with or recovered from COVID-19 (not recorded which).

V is TRBV5-1 and J is TRBJ2-3; D perhaps matches TRBD2 (5 bases). The CDR3 consists of 16 residues. The V end lost 4 bases, the J end lost 2 bases, and 17 bases lay between the germline ends. Germline loops: CDR1 SGHRS, CDR2 YFSETQ. The CDR3 sequence: CASSPRPGRPTDTQYF. CDR3 DNA sequence: TGCGCCAGCAGCCCCCGTCCGGGGAGACCCACAGATACGCAGTATTTT.

This clone was seen more than once but under ten times. The V gene is TRBV11-2, the J gene TRBJ1-4; D ambiguous. CDR3 length equals 12 residues. CDR1 is SGHAT and CDR2 is FQNNGV in the germline V gene. Trimming removed 5 bases from V and 5 bases from J, with 6 bases in between. DNA for the CDR3: TGTGCCAGCAGCGGTCTAAATGAAAAACTGTTTTTT. Translation: CASSGLNEKLFF.

The chain recombines TRBV11-2 with TRBJ2-7; D perhaps matches TRBD1 (6 bases). V was shortened by 4 bases and J by 5 bases, with 12 bases between the two germline ends. The CDR3 consists of 13 residues. The germline V gene has CDR1 SGHAT and CDR2 FQNNGV. The CDR3 reads CASSSAGGNEQYF. CDR3 in DNA: TGTGCCAGCAGCTCTGCTGGGGGCAACGAGCAGTACTTC.

V gene TRBV7-3 combines with J gene TRBJ2-7; 8 bases map to TRBD2. The CDR3 sequence is 13 residues long. The germline V gene has CDR1 SGHTA and CDR2 FQGTGA. V shed 4 bases and J 12 bases; nucleotides not matched to a gene: 11. Here the CDR3 DNA reads TGTGCCAGCAGCTCGTCTCAAGCGGGAGTGGTGTACTTC. Translating it yields CASSSSQAGVVYF.

The V and J genes are TRBV7-8 and TRBJ1-1; 7 bases line up with TRBD1. The junction had 10 bases not matched to a gene; V was cut back by 5 bases and J by 7 bases. Germline V gene data show CDR1 as SGHVS and CDR2 as FQNEAQ. CDR3 length: 14 residues. The CDR3 here is CASSRFEQGNEAFF. Here the CDR3 DNA reads TGTGCCAGCAGCCGCTTCGAACAGGGGAATGAAGCTTTCTTT.

V usage is TRBV6-4 and J usage is TRBJ1-2, with TRBD1 matching 7 bases. Germline CDR1 reads MRHNA; CDR2 reads SNTAGT. This CDR3 region has 15 residues. Trimming at V came to 4 bases and at J to 1 base, leaving 6 bases not matched to a gene. The DNA of the CDR3 is TGTGCCAGCAGTGCCCAGGGGGGATATAACTATGGCTACACCTTC. Translated: CASSAQGGYNYGYTF.